Listed here are 2 T cell receptor beta chains from one sample, sequenced in a study of shared clonotypes between healthy human individuals. Sequenced by immunoSEQ multiplex PCR; TCRdb stores in-frame clones only, minus some. In the table there are approximately 2.5 million clones, over 85% of which are singletons. Sequenced: naive CD4+ T cells sorted from blood. The sample's subset: CD45RA+ positively selected. The receptors stem from a man aged 18 to 30 in good health.

The chain combines TRBV5-1 with TRBJ2-5; 12 bases agree with TRBD2. Germline V gives CDR1 SGHRS, CDR2 YFSETQ. CDR3 size: 18 residues. With 7 bases clipped from V and 1 base from J, the junction kept 14 bases outside the gene matches. Here the CDR3 DNA reads TGCGCCAGCCGAAGGTGGACTAGCGGGAATACGGGCCAAGAGACCCAGTACTTC. This translates into CASRRWTSGNTGQETQYF. The full variable domain, rest sourced from reference TRBV5-1 and TRBJ2-5, is KAGVTQTPRYLIKTRGQQVTLSCSPISGHRSVSWYQQTPGQGLQFLFEYFSETQRNKGNFPGRFSGRQFSNSRSEMNVSTLELGDSALYLCASRRWTSGNTGQETQYFGPGTRLLVL.

This clone was observed a few times. This sample also contains other DNA sequences that code for the same CDR3. The V and J genes are TRBV30 and TRBJ2-5; 8 nucleotides line up with TRBD1. Germline V CDR1 and CDR2: GTSNPN, SVGIG (reference sequence). The CDR3 consists of 13 residues. V shed 5 bases and J 2 bases; nucleotides not matched to a gene: 4. CDR3 protein: CAWGQGLQETQYF. The CDR3 DNA reads TGTGCCTGGGGACAGGGATTACAAGAGACCCAGTACTTC. Full variable domain (outside the CDR3, taken from reference TRBV30 and TRBJ2-5): SQTIHQWPATLVQPVGSPLSLECTVEGTSNPNLYWYRQAAGRGLQLLFYSVGIGQISSEVPQNLSASRPQDRQFILSSKKLLLSDSGFYLCAWGQGLQETQYFGPGTRLLVL.